These 27 T cell receptor beta chains share one sample of origin, sequenced in a study of T-cell memory formation after mild COVID-19. TCRdb fed the 5' RACE reads into MiXCR, producing one record per CDR3 protein. The sample shows 200,000 to 250,000 distinct CDR3 sequences, around 15% of them seen only once. Sequencing input: PBMCs or a T cell subset sorted from them (not recorded which). Source of these receptors: a man younger than 35 who had mild COVID-19 (a few samples of this study predate the infection). Cell type and time point are not known.

The V gene is TRBV6-1, the J gene TRBJ1-1; D is undetermined. CDR1 and CDR2 from the germline V gene are MNHNS and SASEGT. Trimming left V 6 bases short and J 0 bases short, with 8 bases between. This CDR3 contains 13 residues. As DNA, the CDR3 is TGTGCCAGCAGCGTCACCATGAACACTGAAGCTTTCTTT. It yields the protein CASSVTMNTEAFF.

V and J are TRBV24-1 and TRBJ2-3; a weak D match, TRBD1 (5 bases). The V gene lost 3 bases and the J gene lost 2 bases, with 8 bases spanning the gap. The V gene's germline CDR1 is KGHDR and CDR2 SFDVKD. The CDR3 totals 14 residues. As DNA, the CDR3 is TGTGCCACCAGTGATCCACAGGACACAGATACGCAGTATTTT. It encodes CATSDPQDTDTQYF.

This clonotype showed up just a few times. The chain combines TRBV5-1 with TRBJ1-1, with 10 bases aligning to TRBD1. CDR1 and CDR2 from the germline V gene are SGHRS and YFSETQ. The V segment lost 7 bases and the J segment 4 bases; nucleotides outside the gene matches: 7. This CDR3 has 14 amino acids. The CDR3 DNA is TGCGCCAGCGGGACAGGGGATCGTAGCACTGAAGCTTTCTTT. Encoded protein: CASGTGDRSTEAFF.

This clonotype showed up just a few times. V is TRBV10-3 and J is TRBJ2-5; TRBD2 aligns across 7 bases. CDR1 and CDR2 from the germline V gene are ENHRY and SYGVKD. The V gene end was trimmed by 11 bases and the J gene end by 3 bases; junction bases not matched to a gene: 6. The CDR3 extends over 12 amino acids. This CDR3 reads CAASGGKETQYF. CDR3 nucleotide sequence: TGTGCCGCATCGGGGGGAAAAGAGACCCAGTACTTC.

Only a few counts were recorded for this clonotype. This chain connects TRBV7-3 to TRBJ1-1, with D unclear. Germline CDR1 is SGHTA and CDR2 is FQGTGA. With 2 bases removed from V and 4 bases from J, the gap between germline ends came to 8 bases. CDR3 length: 13 amino acids. The CDR3 is CASSLGSGTEAFF. The CDR3 DNA is TGTGCCAGCAGCTTAGGGTCGGGCACTGAAGCTTTCTTT.

Only a few counts were recorded for this clonotype. This chain uses TRBV5-1 with TRBJ1-5; no clear D. V was clipped by 0 bases and J by 5 bases, with 12 bases between them. Germline CDR1 reads SGHRS; CDR2 reads YFSETQ. The CDR3 is 15 amino acids. In DNA form, the CDR3 reads TGCGCCAGCAGCTTGGGGCGGGAGGCTTATCAGCCCCAGCATTTT. It codes for CASSLGREAYQPQHF.

This clonotype was counted ten times or more. The chain joins TRBV12-3 or TRBV12-4 to TRBJ2-5, with D hard to call. This CDR3 has 15 amino acids. Trimming shortened V by 0 bases and J by 3 bases, and 11 bases separated the two germline ends. CDR3 sequence: CASSLATAQEETQYF. The CDR3 DNA follows: TGTGCCAGCAGTTTAGCAACCGCCCAAGAAGAGACCCAGTACTTC.

The chain is built from TRBV7-2 and TRBJ2-5; tentative D call: TRBD2 (6 bases). The V end lost 0 bases, the J end lost 2 bases, and 10 bases lay between the germline ends. The CDR3 has 15 residues. Germline CDR1 SGHTA, CDR2 FQGNSA. As DNA, the CDR3 is TGTGCCAGCAGCTTAGCCCGGGACTGGCAAGAGACCCAGTACTTC. Translating it yields CASSLARDWQETQYF.

V and J are TRBV7-9 and TRBJ2-5; TRBD1 matches at 9 bases. Trimming removed 0 bases from V and 7 bases from J; junction bases left unmatched: 0. Per the germline V gene, CDR1 is SEHNR and CDR2 is FQNEAQ (reference sequence). The CDR3 covers 13 residues. CDR3 loop: CASSLADRGTQYF. CDR3 DNA: TGTGCCAGCAGCTTAGCGGACAGGGGGACCCAGTACTTC.

The CDR3 nucleotides are TGTGCCAGCAGCCAAGGACCCACAGGGGGTTCGGGTCAGCCCCAGCATTTT. Translating it yields CASSQGPTGGSGQPQHF. V and J are TRBV3-1 and TRBJ1-5, with 8 positions matching TRBD1. V shed 1 base and J 6 bases; nucleotides not matched to a gene: 11. The CDR3 is 17 amino acids. Germline CDR1 and CDR2: LGHDT and YNNKEL (reference sequence).

The rearrangement uses TRBV4-3 and TRBJ1-6; D uncertain. The germline gives CDR1 LGHNA, CDR2 YSLEER. CDR3 length: 18 residues. Between the trimmed V and J ends, which lost 4 bases and 4 bases, there was a span of 20 bases. CDR3 DNA: TGCGCCAGCAGCCGCGAACTGGCAGAAGAGATTTATAATTCACCCCTCCACTTT. This sequence encodes CASSRELAEEIYNSPLHF.

This clonotype was seen at least ten times. The J gene is TRBJ2-1, the V gene TRBV15; 7 bases are shared with TRBD1. CDR1 is LNHNV and CDR2 is YYDKDF in the germline V gene (reference sequence). This CDR3 region has 15 residues. Trimming removed 1 base from V and 8 bases from J; junction bases left unmatched: 8. The CDR3 nucleotides read TGTGCCACCAGCAGAGGACAGGGTAATCGGGATGAGCAGTTCTTC. Its protein product is CATSRGQGNRDEQFF.

This clonotype has a handful of counts. This chain links TRBV20-1 with TRBJ1-2, with a possible D match to TRBD1 (5 bases). The CDR3 runs to 13 residues. V gave up 6 bases and J gave up 9 bases, with 20 bases separating them. Germline CDR1 and CDR2: DFQATT and SNEGSKA (reference sequence). The DNA of the CDR3 is TGCAGTGCCCGAGCCCGGGACCGCCGTCGCTACACCTTC. Translating gives CSARARDRRRYTF.

This clonotype was seen once. The V call is TRBV7-6, the J call TRBJ2-4; D could derive from TRBD1 or TRBD2 (7 bases each). Germline assignment: CDR1 SGHVS and CDR2 FNYEAQ. This CDR3 has 15 amino acids. The germline V and J ends were trimmed by 4 bases and 5 bases, with 15 bases remaining between them. CDR3 region: CASSSQGGSENIQYF. For the CDR3, the DNA is TGTGCCAGCAGCTCCCAGGGGGGGAGCGAAAACATTCAGTACTTC.

The chain recombines TRBV7-2 with TRBJ2-5; 9 nucleotides agree with TRBD1. CDR1 is SGHTA, CDR2 FQGNSA, per germline. Germline trimming cut 5 bases from V and 5 bases from J; bases unmatched to any gene: 6. The CDR3 is made up of 14 amino acids. The chain's CDR3 is CASSPGTGLETQYF. CDR3 bases: TGTGCCAGCAGCCCAGGGACAGGGTTGGAGACCCAGTACTTC.

The chain combines TRBV7-2 with TRBJ1-1; 7 nucleotides agree with TRBD1. J lost 1 base, V lost 0 bases, and 8 bases had no gene match. Germline V CDR1 and CDR2: SGHTA, FQGNSA. This CDR3 is 17 amino acids long. The CDR3 region is CASSLAGQGGENTEAFF. DNA for the CDR3: TGTGCCAGCAGCTTAGCCGGCCAGGGGGGTGAGAACACTGAAGCTTTCTTT.

A single count supports this clonotype. DNA of the CDR3: TGCAGTGCTAGAGGAAAGGACAGGGGTGGAACTGAAGCTTTCTTT. The encoded protein is CSARGKDRGGTEAFF. The rearrangement uses TRBV20-1 and TRBJ1-1, with 9 bases aligning to TRBD1. The CDR3 is 15 amino acids. The ends lost 1 base at V and 5 bases at J; junction bases unmatched: 8. The germline CDR1 and CDR2 sequences are DFQATT and SNEGSKA (reference sequence).

The sample holds a few counts of this clonotype. The chain's CDR3 is CASGSAGEGEDTQYF. The CDR3 DNA reads as TGTGCCAGCGGTTCAGCGGGGGAGGGGGAAGATACGCAGTATTTT. The chain links TRBV6-2 or TRBV6-3 to TRBJ2-3, with 8 bases aligning to TRBD2. Trimming at V came to 8 bases and at J to 5 bases, leaving 12 bases not matched to a gene. The CDR3 length is 15 residues. Germline V gene sequence: CDR1 MNHEY, CDR2 SVGEGT.

In its sample, this clonotype was seen a few times. This sequence joins TRBV27 and TRBJ2-2, with D perhaps matching TRBD2 (6 bases). The V end lost 7 bases, the J end lost 16 bases, and 19 bases lay between the germline ends. Germline CDR1 is MNHEY and CDR2 is SMNVEV (reference sequence). The CDR3 spans 12 residues. CDR3 DNA: TGTGCCAGCACTTGGAGGGAGAGAACTCCGTTTTTT. Its translation: CASTWRERTPFF.

This clonotype was observed a few times. The chain uses TRBV25-1 and TRBJ1-3; D is unclear. This CDR3 is built from 13 residues. CDR1 is MGHDK and CDR2 is SYGVNS in the germline V gene. Trimming took off 7 bases at V and 4 bases at J, with 11 bases between the two ends. The CDR3 sequence is CASTWEWGNTIYF. The CDR3 DNA sequence: TGTGCCAGCACTTGGGAATGGGGAAACACCATATATTTT.

The rearrangement joins TRBV6-2 or TRBV6-3 to TRBJ2-2; TRBD2 might be the D (7 bases). The V gene's germline CDR1 is MNHEY and CDR2 SVGEGT. The CDR3 is made up of 16 amino acids. Trimming left V 9 bases short and J 5 bases short, with 22 bases between. The CDR3 here is CASRSRGGDRTGELFF. Written as DNA, the CDR3 is TGTGCCAGTCGATCCCGCGGGGGCGACCGTACCGGGGAGCTGTTTTTT.

J is TRBJ1-4 and V is TRBV5-1; possible D gene TRBD1, 5 bases. The V end was cut by 3 bases, the J end by 0 bases, with 15 bases between. Germline CDR1 and CDR2: SGHRS and YFSETQ. The CDR3 runs 17 residues. The CDR3 region is CASSSTTDFTTNEKLFF. For the CDR3, the DNA is TGCGCCAGCAGCTCTACGACAGATTTTACAACTAATGAAAAACTGTTTTTT.

This clonotype has just a few counts. This chain uses TRBV6-5 with TRBJ1-1, with D possibly matching TRBD1 (6 bases). The germline gives CDR1 MNHEY, CDR2 SVGAGI. This CDR3 has 15 amino acids. V lost 3 bases to trimming and J lost 4 bases, with 15 bases between them. As DNA, the CDR3 is TGTGCCAGCAGTTATTCAGGGACGGGGGCCACTGAAGCTTTCTTT. This codes for CASSYSGTGATEAFF.

This chain links TRBV27 with TRBJ2-5; no clear D gene. This CDR3 region has 12 residues. Trimming left V 5 bases short and J 2 bases short, with 6 bases between. CDR1 and CDR2 from the germline V gene are MNHEY and SMNVEV (reference sequence). CDR3 sequence reads: CASSPQQETQYF. The CDR3 DNA reads as TGTGCCAGCAGTCCCCAGCAAGAGACCCAGTACTTC.

As DNA, the CDR3 is TGTGCCAGCAGCCCTCGGGGTAGCGGGGCGGATGAGCAGTTCTTC. Its translation: CASSPRGSGADEQFF. The chain uses TRBV3-1 and TRBJ2-1; 8 positions agree with TRBD2. Per germline, CDR1 LGHDT and CDR2 YNNKEL (reference sequence). Trimming removed 4 bases from V and 8 bases from J; junction bases left unmatched: 10. CDR3 length: 15 residues.

Concerning this clonotype: Possible read error: a much larger clone is one base away. The chain is built from TRBV20-1 and TRBJ2-5; D assignment may be TRBD1 or TRBD2 (5 bases each). Germline values: CDR1 DFQATT, CDR2 SNEGSKA (reference sequence). CDR3 size: 14 residues. V was pared by 0 bases and J by 7 bases, with 15 bases between. The CDR3 DNA sequence: TGCAGTGCTAGAGATCGGGGCCACCTGGGGACCCAGTACTTC. This codes for CSARDRGHLGTQYF.

J is TRBJ2-5 and V is TRBV21-1; TRBD2 reflects the table's D call only, with no check against the DNA. TRBV21-1 has pseudogene status. The CDR3 consists of 18 residues. The CDR3 loop reads CATFHIASGGARTETQYF. The CDR3 DNA reads as TGTGCCACCTTTCACATCGCTAGCGGGGGGGCCCGGACAGAGACCCAGTACTTC.